The 23 T cell receptor beta chains listed next were all sequenced from one sample in a study of T cells in Graves' hyperthyroidism and ophthalmopathy. Amplification targeted TCR beta CDR3 regions from RNA transcripts. First-round RT-PCR of the TCR CDR3 relied on the HTBI primer set. MiXCR was run by TCRdb on the multiplex PCR reads, yielding one entry per CDR3 protein. This sample carries approximately 370,000 distinct CDR3 sequences, roughly a sixth of them seen once, and the ten largest clones take around a third. Sequenced: blood. Source of these receptors: a woman in her thirties with Graves' hyperthyroidism that later progressed to Graves' ophthalmopathy.

The gene calls are TRBV6-2 or TRBV6-3 and TRBJ2-7, with 12 bases identical to TRBD2. Germline CDR1 reads MNHEY; CDR2 reads SVGEGT. J gave up 6 bases and V 8 bases, and 8 bases lay outside the gene matches. CDR3 length: 14 residues. The CDR3 sequence is CASALAGGKGEQYF. The CDR3 DNA reads TGTGCCAGCGCTCTAGCGGGAGGGAAGGGCGAGCAGTACTTC.

This clonotype was seen a handful of times. The CDR3 nucleotides are TGCGCCAGCAGCTTGGCCTTAGCGGGAGGGTCTGAGACCCAGTACTTC. It yields the protein CASSLALAGGSETQYF. The gene calls are TRBV5-1 and TRBJ2-5, with 11 bases that match TRBD2. The CDR3 is 16 residues long. The V gene end was trimmed by 0 bases and the J gene end by 5 bases; junction bases not matched to a gene: 6. CDR1 and CDR2 (germline): SGHRS, YFSETQ.

This clonotype was found many times. The rearrangement joins TRBV30 to TRBJ1-1, with D possibly matching TRBD1 (6 bases). The CDR3 totals 12 residues. Germline V gene lookup returns CDR1 GTSNPN and CDR2 SVGIG (reference sequence). With 3 bases removed from V and 5 bases from J, the gap between germline ends came to 10 bases. The CDR3 sequence is CAWSPTGTEAFF. CDR3 bases: TGTGCCTGGAGCCCTACAGGGACTGAAGCTTTCTTT. Variable domain in full (rest from reference TRBV30 and TRBJ1-1): SQTIHQWPATLVQPVGSPLSLECTVEGTSNPNLYWYRQAAGRGLQLLFYSVGIGQISSEVPQNLSASRPQDRQFILSSKKLLLSDSGFYLCAWSPTGTEAFFGQGTRLTVV.

The table lists this clonotype with a few counts. The rearrangement joins TRBV6-5 to TRBJ2-7; possible D gene TRBD1, 6 bases. Per germline, CDR1 MNHEY and CDR2 SVGAGI. Trimming took off 4 bases at V and 2 bases at J, with 12 bases between the two ends. This CDR3 is built from 14 residues. The CDR3 is CASSSLRTAYEQYF. The CDR3 DNA reads TGTGCCAGCAGTTCCCTTAGGACAGCCTACGAGCAGTACTTC.

V and J are TRBV24-1 and TRBJ2-3; D is perhaps TRBD1 or TRBD2 (5 bases each). Trimming left V 0 bases short and J 3 bases short, with 12 bases between. CDR1 and CDR2 (germline): KGHDR, SFDVKD. The CDR3 runs to 16 residues. The CDR3 reads CATSDLKGRGTDTQYF. CDR3 coding DNA: TGTGCCACCAGTGATTTGAAGGGGAGAGGTACAGATACGCAGTATTTT.

The gene calls are TRBV14 and TRBJ2-1, with TRBD2 matching over 15 bases. Germline loops: CDR1 SGHDN, CDR2 FVKESK. The CDR3 covers 16 residues. J lost 9 bases, V lost 4 bases, and 7 bases had no gene match. This CDR3 is CASSLGTSGRNGEQFF. Here the CDR3 DNA reads TGTGCCAGCAGCCTAGGGACTAGCGGGAGGAATGGTGAGCAGTTCTTC.

The V gene is TRBV20-1, the J gene TRBJ2-1; no definite D call. There are 14 residues in the CDR3. V gave up 1 base and J gave up 3 bases, with 10 bases separating them. Germline V gene lookup returns CDR1 DFQATT and CDR2 SNEGSKA (reference sequence). The CDR3 region is CSARVPGGYNEQFF. CDR3 sequence (DNA): TGCAGTGCTAGAGTTCCGGGCGGCTACAATGAGCAGTTCTTC.

This clonotype was detected only a few times. The chain links TRBV28 to TRBJ1-3; D ambiguous. This CDR3 comprises 15 residues. V dropped 1 base and J dropped 3 bases, with 10 bases sitting between them. In germline, CDR1 is MDHEN, CDR2 SYDVKM. This chain's CDR3 is CASSLSVGGGNTIYF. The CDR3 bases are TGTGCCAGCAGTTTATCAGTCGGCGGTGGAAACACCATATATTTT.

This clonotype was seen a few times. The CDR3 sequence is CASSKSRDRGIEQYF. DNA of the CDR3: TGTGCCAGCAGTAAATCCCGGGACAGGGGGATCGAGCAGTACTTC. This chain connects TRBV6-1 to TRBJ2-7; 11 bases line up with TRBD1. There are 15 residues in the CDR3. The J segment lost 6 bases and the V segment lost 5 bases, leaving 9 bases of the junction unmatched. Germline CDR1 reads MNHNS; CDR2 reads SASEGT.

In its sample, this clonotype was seen many times. The chain combines TRBV4-1 with TRBJ2-7; maybe TRBD2 (6 bases). The ends were cut back, 4 bases at V and 6 bases at J, with 13 bases in the middle. CDR3 length: 13 residues. Per the germline V gene, CDR1 is MGHRA and CDR2 is YSYEKL. The CDR3 region is CASSPRDGGEQYF. The CDR3 bases are TGCGCCAGCAGCCCCCGAGACGGGGGCGAGCAGTACTTC.

The V gene is TRBV5-1, the J gene TRBJ1-2, with D unclear. Germline CDR1 reads SGHRS; CDR2 reads YFSETQ. V was shortened by 1 base and J by 8 bases, with 15 bases between the two germline ends. This CDR3 has 14 residues. This chain's CDR3 is CASSLTGPGVGYTF. In nucleotides, the CDR3 is TGCGCCAGCAGCTTGACCGGACCCGGGGTGGGCTACACCTTC.

The V gene is TRBV12-5, the J gene TRBJ1-2; TRBD1 is a possible D gene (6 bases). Germline V gene lookup returns CDR1 LGHNT and CDR2 FRNRAP. The CDR3 runs 14 residues. Trimming left V 7 bases short and J 3 bases short, with 15 bases between. The CDR3 is CASAPGGHHYGYTF. The DNA of the CDR3 is TGTGCTAGTGCCCCTGGGGGGCACCACTATGGCTACACCTTC.

This clonotype was counted many times. The rearrangement joins TRBV20-1 to TRBJ2-1; TRBD2 agrees at 11 bases. In germline, CDR1 is DFQATT, CDR2 SNEGSKA (reference sequence). This CDR3 has 15 residues. Trimming cost V 6 bases and J 9 bases; bases outside gene matches: 13. As DNA, the CDR3 is TGCAGTGCGTCGACTAGCGGGATTGATCCCTTTGAGCAGTTCTTC. This sequence encodes CSASTSGIDPFEQFF.

The V and J genes are TRBV4-1 and TRBJ2-1, with TRBD1 as a possible D gene (6 bases). This CDR3 has 18 residues. V was shortened by 0 bases and J by 2 bases, with 17 bases between the two germline ends. Looked up from germline, CDR1 is MGHRA and CDR2 is YSYEKL. In DNA form, the CDR3 reads TGCGCCAGCAGCCAAGAAACGTGGACAGCCCTACCCTACAATGAGCAGTTCTTC. It is translated as CASSQETWTALPYNEQFF.

Turning to this clonotype: This may come from a read error, since a much larger clone is one base off. The chain has TRBV10-3 and TRBJ2-7; D remains unclear. This CDR3 has 12 amino acids. The V end was cut by 3 bases, the J end by 1 base, with 4 bases between. Germline V lookup: CDR1 ENHRY, CDR2 SYGVKD. For the CDR3, the DNA is TGTGCCATCAGTGAACCTTCCTACGAGCAGTACTTC. Its translation is CAISEPSYEQYF.

The chain couples TRBV6-1 to TRBJ2-2, with D possibly matching TRBD1 (6 bases). The CDR3 has 14 amino acids. V gave up 6 bases and J gave up 2 bases, with 10 bases separating them. Germline CDR1 is MNHNS and CDR2 is SASEGT. CDR3 amino acids: CASRLTGNTGELFF. The CDR3, as DNA: TGTGCCAGCAGACTGACAGGAAACACCGGGGAGCTGTTTTTT.

This clonotype was seen more than once but under ten times. This chain links TRBV3-1 with TRBJ1-1, with D possibly matching TRBD1 (6 bases). Trimming took 4 bases from V and 4 from J, leaving 13 bases between them. This CDR3 spans 14 amino acids. Germline V gene sequence: CDR1 LGHDT, CDR2 YNNKEL (reference sequence). The chain's CDR3 is CASSPQGWGTEAFF. In nucleotides, the CDR3 is TGTGCCAGCAGCCCACAGGGCTGGGGCACTGAAGCTTTCTTT.

This clonotype was counted many times. The chain uses TRBV14 and TRBJ2-3, with D possibly TRBD2 on 6 matching bases. Between the trimmed V and J ends, which lost 5 bases and 2 bases, there was a span of 14 bases. CDR1 SGHDN and CDR2 FVKESK come from the germline V gene. This CDR3 region has 15 residues. The DNA of the CDR3 is TGTGCCAGCAGCTCCCGGCGGAGGGACACAGATACGCAGTATTTT. It encodes CASSSRRRDTDTQYF.

This clonotype has at least ten counts. The rearrangement joins TRBV7-9 to TRBJ2-7, with TRBD1 matching 9 bases. CDR3 length: 14 amino acids. Trimming took 6 bases from V and 3 from J; bases not matched to a gene: 6. CDR1 is SEHNR, CDR2 FQNEAQ, per germline (reference sequence). The CDR3: CASRPGQGNYEQYF. The CDR3 region has the DNA TGTGCCAGCAGACCGGGACAGGGCAACTACGAGCAGTACTTC. The variable domain in full, completed from reference TRBV7-9 and TRBJ2-7, reads DTGVSQNPRHKITKRGQNVTFRCDPISEHNRLYWYRQTLGQGPEFLTYFQNEAQLEKSRLLSDRFSAERPKGSFSTLEIQRTEQGDSAMYLCASRPGQGNYEQYFGPGTRLTVT.

In its sample, this clonotype was seen many times. The genes are TRBV12-3 or TRBV12-4 and TRBJ2-4, with D possibly TRBD2 on 6 matching bases. This CDR3 spans 15 amino acids. V was clipped by 5 bases and J by 7 bases, with 18 bases between them. The DNA of the CDR3 is TGTGCCAGCAGTGGGGGACTGACGTCCGGGAACATTCAGTACTTC. Translation: CASSGGLTSGNIQYF.

Ten or more counts support this clonotype. This chain links TRBV5-1 with TRBJ2-1; D might be TRBD2 (7 bases). This CDR3 is 14 amino acids long. V lost 5 bases, J lost 5 bases, and 14 bases lay in between. In germline, CDR1 is SGHRS, CDR2 YFSETQ. For the CDR3, the DNA is TGCGCCAGCAGTTGGGTAGGGGGGGACAATGAGCAGTTCTTC. It yields the protein CASSWVGGDNEQFF.

The rearrangement uses TRBV5-6 and TRBJ2-7; a weak D match, TRBD1 (6 bases). Germline V CDR1 and CDR2: SGHDT, YYEEEE. This CDR3 has 14 amino acids. Trimming cost V 3 bases and J 6 bases, with 16 bases left between them. The CDR3 DNA follows: TGTGCCAGCAGCTCCGGAACAGGGTTCGGCGAGCAGTACTTC. It encodes CASSSGTGFGEQYF.

V and J are TRBV24-1 and TRBJ1-2; D call uncertain. CDR3 length: 14 amino acids. The germline V gene encodes CDR1 KGHDR and CDR2 SFDVKD. V lost 2 bases, J lost 4 bases, and 10 bases lay in between. The CDR3 coding sequence is TGTGCCACCAGTGATTCATCGACACGCTATGGCTACACCTTC. Translation: CATSDSSTRYGYTF.